A selection of T cell receptor beta chains follows, all from one sample in a study of T cell clones after liver transplantation. Libraries were prepared by immunoSEQ multiplex PCR; TCRdb keeps only in-frame clonotypes and omits some of them. The sample carries tens of thousands of clones, about 84% recorded once. The sample consisted of CD4+ T cells from blood, taken 46 months after liver transplant. The receptors were sampled from a human patient who received a liver transplant. Some of the T cells might come from the graft donor. The CDR3 runs from the conserved cysteine through the conserved F or W.

J: TRBJ2-1; V: TRBV27; CDR3: CASSSPGLAGGDEQFF
J: TRBJ1-5; V: TRBV7-2; CDR3: CASSPGRFGESNQPQHF
J: TRBJ1-4; V: TRBV5-1; CDR3: CASSLGDVGLGKLFF
J: TRBJ2-1; V: TRBV5-1; CDR3: CASSVPSTSGITSSYNEQFF
J: TRBJ2-7; V: TRBV18; CDR3: CASSPSGGPLAGEQYF
J: TRBJ1-1; V: TRBV11-3; CDR3: CASSLGEEGAEAFF
J: TRBJ2-5; V: TRBV6-5; CDR3: CASSPTGIRTQYF
J: TRBJ1-3; V: TRBV5-1; CDR3: CASSLAASGNTIYF
J: TRBJ2-2; V: TRBV19; CDR3: CASSITGILNTGELFF
J: TRBJ2-3; V: TRBV28; CDR3: CASSAPLTGGLQDTQYF